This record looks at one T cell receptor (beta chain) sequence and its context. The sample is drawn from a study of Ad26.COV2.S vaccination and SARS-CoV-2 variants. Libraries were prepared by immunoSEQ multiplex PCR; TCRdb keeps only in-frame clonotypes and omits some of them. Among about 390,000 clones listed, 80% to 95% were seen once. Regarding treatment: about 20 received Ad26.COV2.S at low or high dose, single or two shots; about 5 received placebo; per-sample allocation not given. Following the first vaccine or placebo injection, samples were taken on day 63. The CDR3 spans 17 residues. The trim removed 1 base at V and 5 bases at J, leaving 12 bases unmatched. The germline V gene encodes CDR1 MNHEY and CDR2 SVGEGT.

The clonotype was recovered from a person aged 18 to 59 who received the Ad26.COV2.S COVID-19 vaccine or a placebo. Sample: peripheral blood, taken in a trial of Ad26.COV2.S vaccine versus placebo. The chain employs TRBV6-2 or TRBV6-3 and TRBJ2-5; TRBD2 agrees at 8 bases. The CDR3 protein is CASSYFVASGGKETQYF. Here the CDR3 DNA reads TGTGCCAGCAGTTACTTTGTAGCGAGCGGGGGTAAGGAGACCCAGTACTTC.